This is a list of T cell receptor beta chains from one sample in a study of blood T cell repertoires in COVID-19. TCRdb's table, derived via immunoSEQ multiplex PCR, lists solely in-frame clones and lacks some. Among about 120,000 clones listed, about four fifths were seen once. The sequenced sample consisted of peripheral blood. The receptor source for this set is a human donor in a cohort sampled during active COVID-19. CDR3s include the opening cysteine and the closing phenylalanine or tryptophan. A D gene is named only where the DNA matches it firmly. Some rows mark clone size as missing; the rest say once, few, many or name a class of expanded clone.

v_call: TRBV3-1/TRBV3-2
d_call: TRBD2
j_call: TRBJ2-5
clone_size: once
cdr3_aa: CASSKKRGQETQYF
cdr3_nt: TGTGCCAGCAGCAAGAAGCGGGGACAAGAGACCCAGTACTTC

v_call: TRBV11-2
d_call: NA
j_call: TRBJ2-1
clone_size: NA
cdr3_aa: CASSLVGPSSYNEQFF
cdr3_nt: TGTGCCAGCAGCTTAGTCGGTCCTAGCTCCTACAATGAGCAGTTCTTC

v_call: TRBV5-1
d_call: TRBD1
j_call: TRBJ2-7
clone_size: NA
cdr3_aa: CASSLGQGLNEQYF
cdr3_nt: TGCGCCAGCAGCTTGGGACAGGGATTAAACGAGCAGTACTTC

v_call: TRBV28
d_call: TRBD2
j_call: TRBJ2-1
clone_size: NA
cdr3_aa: CASRLAGWDEQFF
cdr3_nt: TGTGCCAGCAGACTAGCGGGGTGGGATGAGCAGTTCTTC

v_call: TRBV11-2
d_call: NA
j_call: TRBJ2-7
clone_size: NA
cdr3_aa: CASTPSAGLNEQYF
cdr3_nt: TGTGCCAGCACCCCGTCGGCAGGGTTGAACGAGCAGTACTTC

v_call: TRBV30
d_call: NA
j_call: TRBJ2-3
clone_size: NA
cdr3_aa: CAWSVRRGDTQYF
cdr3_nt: TGTGCCTGGAGTGTACGGCGCGGAGATACGCAGTATTTT

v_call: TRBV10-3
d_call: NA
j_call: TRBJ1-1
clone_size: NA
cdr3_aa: CATRQGLNTEAFF
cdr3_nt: TGTGCCACCCGCCAGGGGCTGAACACTGAAGCTTTCTTT

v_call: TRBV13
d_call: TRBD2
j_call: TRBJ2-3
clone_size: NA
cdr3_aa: CASSFGGRRGADTQYF
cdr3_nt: TGTGCCAGCAGCTTCGGGGGACGCCGGGGGGCAGATACGCAGTATTTT

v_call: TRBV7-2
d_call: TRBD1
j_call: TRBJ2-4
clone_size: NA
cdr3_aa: CASSLGSRGQSSQGIQYF
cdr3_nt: TGTGCCAGCAGCTTAGGTTCTAGGGGACAGTCTAGCCAGGGCATTCAGTACTTC

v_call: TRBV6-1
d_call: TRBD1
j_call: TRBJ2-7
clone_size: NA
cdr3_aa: CASSESTGGWGQYF
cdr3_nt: TGTGCCAGCAGTGAATCTACAGGGGGCTGGGGGCAGTACTTC

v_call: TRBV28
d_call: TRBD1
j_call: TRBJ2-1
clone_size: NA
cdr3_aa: CASSPGTESSYNEQFF
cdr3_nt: TGTGCCAGCAGCCCCGGGACAGAGAGCTCCTACAATGAGCAGTTCTTC

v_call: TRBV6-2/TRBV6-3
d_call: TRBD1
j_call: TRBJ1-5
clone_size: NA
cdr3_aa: CASSYDRGLRQPQHF
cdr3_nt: TGTGCCAGCAGTTACGACAGGGGATTAAGGCAGCCCCAGCATTTT

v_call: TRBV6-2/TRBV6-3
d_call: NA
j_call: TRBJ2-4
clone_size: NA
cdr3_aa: CASSPWDWGTDKNIQYF
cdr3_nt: TGTGCCAGCAGTCCGTGGGACTGGGGGACTGACAAAAACATTCAGTACTTC

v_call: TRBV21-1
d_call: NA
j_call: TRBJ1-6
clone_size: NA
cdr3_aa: CASTSRRRGSSYNSPLHF
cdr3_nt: TGTGCCAGCACATCCAGGCGGCGGGGGAGCTCCTATAATTCACCCCTCCACTTT

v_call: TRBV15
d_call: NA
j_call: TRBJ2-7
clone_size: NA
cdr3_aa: CATSRDRNRVVYEQYF
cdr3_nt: TGTGCCACCAGCAGAGATCGGAACAGGGTAGTCTACGAGCAGTACTTC

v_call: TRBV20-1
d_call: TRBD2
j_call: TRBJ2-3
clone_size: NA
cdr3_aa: CSASFSSGGPSTDTQYF
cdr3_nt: TGCAGTGCTAGTTTTTCTAGCGGGGGGCCGAGCACAGATACGCAGTATTTT

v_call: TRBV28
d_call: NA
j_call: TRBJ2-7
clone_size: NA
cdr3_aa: CASSYRAGSYEQYF
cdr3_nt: TGTGCCAGCAGTTACAGGGCAGGGAGCTACGAGCAGTACTTC

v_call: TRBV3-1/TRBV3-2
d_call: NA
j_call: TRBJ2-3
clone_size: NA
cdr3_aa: CASSLGLGSTDTQYF
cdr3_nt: TGTGCCAGCAGCCTCGGACTGGGGAGCACAGATACGCAGTATTTT

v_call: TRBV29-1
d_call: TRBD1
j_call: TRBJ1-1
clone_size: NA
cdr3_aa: CSVDGTGRNTEAFF
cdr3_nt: TGCAGCGTTGATGGGACAGGGAGGAACACTGAAGCTTTCTTT

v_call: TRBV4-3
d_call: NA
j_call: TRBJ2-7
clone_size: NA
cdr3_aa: CASSQVYGYEQYF
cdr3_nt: TGCGCCAGCAGCCAAGTCTACGGCTACGAGCAGTACTTC

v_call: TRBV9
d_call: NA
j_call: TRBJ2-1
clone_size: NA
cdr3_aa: CASSSGTVYDNEQFF
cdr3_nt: TGTGCCAGCAGCTCCGGGACTGTTTACGACAATGAGCAGTTCTTC

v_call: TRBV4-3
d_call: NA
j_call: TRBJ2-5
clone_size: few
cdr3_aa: CASSQDVVDKQETQYF
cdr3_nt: TGCGCCAGCAGCCAAGATGTGGTGGACAAGCAAGAGACCCAGTACTTC

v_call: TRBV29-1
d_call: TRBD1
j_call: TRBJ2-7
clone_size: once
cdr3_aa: CSVAWTGGHEQYF
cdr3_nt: TGCAGCGTCGCATGGACAGGGGGGCACGAGCAGTACTTC

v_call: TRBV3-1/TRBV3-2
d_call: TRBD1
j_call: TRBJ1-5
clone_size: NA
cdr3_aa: CASSSRDRGHRSQPQHF
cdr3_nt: TGTGCCAGCAGCAGCCGGGACAGGGGGCACCGATCTCAGCCCCAGCATTTT

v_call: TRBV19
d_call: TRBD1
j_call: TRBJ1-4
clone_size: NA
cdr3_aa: CASSIRSWDRPNEKLFF
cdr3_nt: TGTGCCAGTAGTATACGAAGCTGGGACAGGCCTAATGAAAAACTGTTTTTT

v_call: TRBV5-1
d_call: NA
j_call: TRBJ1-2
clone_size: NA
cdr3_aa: CASSPGADHYGYTF
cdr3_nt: TGCGCCAGCAGCCCGGGTGCCGACCACTATGGCTACACCTTC

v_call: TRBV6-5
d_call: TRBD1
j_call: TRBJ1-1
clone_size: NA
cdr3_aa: CASRHRDRNTEAFF
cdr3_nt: TGTGCCAGCAGGCATAGGGACAGGAACACTGAAGCTTTCTTT

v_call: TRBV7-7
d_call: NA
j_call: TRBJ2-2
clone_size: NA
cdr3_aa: CASSESQGLGGELFF
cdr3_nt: TGTGCCAGCAGCGAATCACAGGGTCTCGGCGGGGAGCTGTTTTTT

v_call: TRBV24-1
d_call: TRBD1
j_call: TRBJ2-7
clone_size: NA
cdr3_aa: CATSDPRTGFSEQYF
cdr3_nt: TGTGCCACCAGTGATCCACGGACAGGGTTTAGTGAGCAGTACTTC

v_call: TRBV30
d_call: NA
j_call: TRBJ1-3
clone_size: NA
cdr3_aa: CAWSGAGGNTIYF
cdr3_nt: TGTGCCTGGAGCGGGGCGGGGGGAAACACCATATATTTT